This TCR beta chain comes out of a study of CD8 T cells in Susac syndrome. V was trimmed by 5 bases and J by 2 bases, leaving 10 bases between them. From germline, CDR1 is MNHEY and CDR2 SVGAGI. The length of the CDR3 is 15 residues. TCR beta sequencing covered blood CD8+ and CD4+ T cells. RNA was extracted with the RNeasy kit, and a quantity of 0.5 to 1 ug was reverse transcribed using random hexamers. TCRdb passed the immunoSEQ multiplex PCR reads through MiXCR, listing each CDR3 protein once. This table holds about 120,000 distinct CDR3 sequences, around 94% found once. What was sequenced was CD4+ T cells from PBMCs. This receptor was taken from a human donor with multiple sclerosis. J is TRBJ2-6 and V is TRBV6-5; no definite D call. In DNA, the CDR3 is TGTGCCAGCAGTCCCGAAGGAACTGGGGCCAACGTCCTGACTTTC. As protein: CASSPEGTGANVLTF.